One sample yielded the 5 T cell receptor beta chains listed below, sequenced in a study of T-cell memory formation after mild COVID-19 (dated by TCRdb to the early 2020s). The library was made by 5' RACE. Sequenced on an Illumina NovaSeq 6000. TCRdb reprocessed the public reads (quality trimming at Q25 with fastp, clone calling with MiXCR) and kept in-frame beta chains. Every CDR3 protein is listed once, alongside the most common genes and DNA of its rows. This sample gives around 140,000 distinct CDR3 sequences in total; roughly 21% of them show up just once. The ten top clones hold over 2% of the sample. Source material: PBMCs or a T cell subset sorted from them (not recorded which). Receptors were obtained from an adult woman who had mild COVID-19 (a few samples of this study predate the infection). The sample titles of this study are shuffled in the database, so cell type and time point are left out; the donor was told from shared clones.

Here the CDR3 reads CATSGGTGTQNTEAFF. CDR3 DNA: TGTGCCACCAGTGGCGGGACAGGGACCCAGAACACTGAAGCTTTCTTT. This chain connects TRBV24-1 to TRBJ1-1, with 9 bases matching TRBD1. Per the germline V gene, CDR1 is KGHDR and CDR2 is SFDVKD. The CDR3 spans 16 residues. Trimming took 5 bases from V and 1 from J; bases not matched to a gene: 7.

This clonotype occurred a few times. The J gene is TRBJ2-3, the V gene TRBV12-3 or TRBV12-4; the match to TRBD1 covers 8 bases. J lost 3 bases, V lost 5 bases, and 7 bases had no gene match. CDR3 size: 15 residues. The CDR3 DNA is TGTGCCAGCAGTCAACCGGGACAGGTGACAGATACGCAGTATTTT. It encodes CASSQPGQVTDTQYF.

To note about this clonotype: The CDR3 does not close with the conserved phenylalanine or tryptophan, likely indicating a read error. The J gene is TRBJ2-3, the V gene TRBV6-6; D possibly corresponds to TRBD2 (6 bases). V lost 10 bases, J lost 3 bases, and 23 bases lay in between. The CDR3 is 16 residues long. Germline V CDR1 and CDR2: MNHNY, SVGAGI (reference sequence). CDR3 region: CATWRTGTGGTDTQYL. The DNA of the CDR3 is TGTGCCACCTGGAGAACCGGGACTGGGGGGACAGATACGCAGTATCTT.

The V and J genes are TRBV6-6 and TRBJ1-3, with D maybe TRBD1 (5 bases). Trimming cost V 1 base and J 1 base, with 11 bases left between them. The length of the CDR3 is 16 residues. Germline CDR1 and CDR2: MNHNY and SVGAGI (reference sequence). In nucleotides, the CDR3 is TGTGCCAGCAGTTACTTTAGCCCAGGGTCTGGAAACACCATATATTTT. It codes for CASSYFSPGSGNTIYF.

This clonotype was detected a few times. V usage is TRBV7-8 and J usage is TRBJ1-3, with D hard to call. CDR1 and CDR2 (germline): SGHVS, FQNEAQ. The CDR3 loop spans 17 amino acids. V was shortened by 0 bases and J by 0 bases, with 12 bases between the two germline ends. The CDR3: CASSLAPGESSGNTIYF. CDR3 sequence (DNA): TGTGCCAGCAGCTTAGCCCCCGGTGAGAGCTCTGGAAACACCATATATTTT.